The 20 T cell receptor beta chains below all came from one sample that was sequenced in a study of human T cells and chemical hapten exposure. As to time point: patch test 3, about 24 weeks after DPC sensitization. Described treatment: therapeutic diphenylcyclopropenone sensitization with weekly scalp DPC. MiXCR, run by TCRdb on the RACE reads, gives a single entry per CDR3 protein. The repertoire holds about 170,000 distinct CDR3 sequences, roughly a quarter seen once, with around 1.9% in the top ten. Sequenced material: whole blood, taken in connection with sensitization to the hapten diphenylcyclopropenone (DPC). All receptors derive from a woman aged 18-29 years with alopecia areata. Some clones in this sample may be carry-over from other donors' samples.

This clonotype has only a few counts. V is TRBV9 and J is TRBJ2-1; D is possibly TRBD1 or TRBD2 (6 bases each). Trimming pared 3 bases from V and 0 bases from J, leaving 16 bases between. CDR1 is SGDLS, CDR2 YYNGEE, per germline. CDR3 size: 17 residues. CDR3 protein: CASSAKGGFGSYNEQFF. Here the CDR3 DNA reads TGTGCCAGCAGCGCGAAAGGGGGGTTCGGCTCCTACAATGAGCAGTTCTTC.

This chain uses TRBV11-2 with TRBJ2-3; D may be TRBD2 (5 bases). Germline V CDR1 and CDR2: SGHAT, FQNNGV. The CDR3 loop spans 15 amino acids. V was shortened by 2 bases and J by 3 bases, with 12 bases between the two germline ends. In nucleotides, the CDR3 is TGTGCCAGCAGCTTAAGAGGGCGCCGAACAGATACGCAGTATTTT. It translates to CASSLRGRRTDTQYF. Supplemented by reference TRBV11-2 and TRBJ2-3, the full variable domain reads EAGVAQSPRYKIIEKRQSVAFWCNPISGHATLYWYQQILGQGPKLLIQFQNNGVVDDSQLPKDRFSAERLKGVDSTLKIQPAKLEDSAVYLCASSLRGRRTDTQYFGPGTRLTVL.

Comment on this clonotype: One end of the junction fails to match germline, which may point to a read error. The chain links TRBV12-3 or TRBV12-4 to TRBJ2-5; the match to TRBD2 covers 9 bases. This CDR3 has 18 residues. The CDR3 DNA reads as TGTGCCAGCAGTCGCGGACTAGCGCCAGCCAGAAGTCAAGAGACCCAGCACTTC. Its protein is CASSRGLAPARSQETQHF.

This clonotype has only a few counts. The chain has TRBV18 and TRBJ1-1; a weak D match, TRBD1 (6 bases). CDR3 length equals 13 residues. Germline CDR1 is KGHSH and CDR2 is LQKENI. The V end was cut by 1 base, the J end by 8 bases, with 11 bases between. DNA for the CDR3: TGTGCCAGCTCACCACAAGCCGGACAGGAAGCTTTCTTT. It yields the protein CASSPQAGQEAFF.

This clonotype was detected many times. The chain has TRBV20-1 and TRBJ1-2, with D possibly TRBD1 on 5 matching bases. Trimming took off 5 bases at V and 2 bases at J, with 12 bases between the two ends. Per the germline V gene, CDR1 is DFQATT and CDR2 is SNEGSKA (reference sequence). This CDR3 comprises 13 residues. Here the CDR3 reads CSAAGLSNYGYTF. For the CDR3, the DNA is TGCAGTGCTGCAGGGCTCTCAAACTATGGCTACACCTTC.

This clonotype was detected only a few times. The chain carries TRBV20-1 and TRBJ1-6; D is uncertain. CDR1 and CDR2 from the germline V gene are DFQATT and SNEGSKA (reference sequence). Trimming stripped 7 bases from V and 5 bases from J, with 15 bases between. There are 14 residues in the CDR3. CDR3 region: CSVLGELNNSPLHF. CDR3 in DNA: TGCAGTGTGCTCGGGGAGCTCAATAATTCACCCCTCCACTTT.

The chain joins TRBV20-1 to TRBJ2-2, with TRBD1 as a possible D gene (6 bases). With 6 bases removed from V and 2 bases from J, the gap between germline ends came to 10 bases. Germline lookup yields CDR1 DFQATT and CDR2 SNEGSKA (reference sequence). The CDR3 is made up of 13 amino acids. CDR3: CSADSLNTGELFF. In nucleotides, the CDR3 is TGCAGTGCGGACAGTTTAAACACCGGGGAGCTGTTTTTT.

This clonotype was counted only a few times. V and J are TRBV5-1 and TRBJ2-5; D ambiguous. Trimming shortened V by 0 bases and J by 9 bases, and 9 bases separated the two germline ends. Germline V gene lookup returns CDR1 SGHRS and CDR2 YFSETQ. The CDR3 contains 12 residues. The CDR3 region is CASSLDRLAQYF. CDR3 nucleotide sequence: TGCGCCAGCAGCTTGGATCGGCTGGCCCAGTACTTC.

The table lists this clonotype with a few counts. The DNA of the CDR3 is TGTGCCAGCAGTCACCCAAGAGCGGGGGTTACCGGGGAGCTGTTTTTT. It codes for CASSHPRAGVTGELFF. The V and J genes are TRBV27 and TRBJ2-2; TRBD2 matches at 8 bases. Germline trimming cut 5 bases from V and 5 bases from J; bases unmatched to any gene: 10. CDR3 length: 16 residues. Germline assignment: CDR1 MNHEY and CDR2 SMNVEV (reference sequence).

V is TRBV4-3 and J is TRBJ2-2; TRBD1 might be the D (5 bases). CDR1 is LGHNA, CDR2 YSLEER, per germline. The germline V and J ends were trimmed by 2 bases and 3 bases, with 19 bases remaining between them. The CDR3 spans 18 residues. The CDR3 DNA is TGCGCCAGCAGCCAACTCTTAAGGCCAGGGTCGGACACCGGGGAGCTGTTTTTT. This translates into CASSQLLRPGSDTGELFF.

The rearrangement uses TRBV4-1 and TRBJ1-5; 7 positions match TRBD1. Germline lookup yields CDR1 MGHRA and CDR2 YSYEKL. V lost 3 bases and J lost 3; bases outside the gene matches: 5. The CDR3 is 15 amino acids. As DNA, the CDR3 is TGCGCCAGCAGCCACCCCACAGGGGCCAATCAGCCCCAGCATTTT. This encodes CASSHPTGANQPQHF.

This clonotype has just a few counts. The J gene is TRBJ2-7, the V gene TRBV7-2; the D is unclear. The CDR3 consists of 13 residues. Trimming took off 6 bases at V and 4 bases at J, with 13 bases between the two ends. CDR1 is SGHTA and CDR2 is FQGNSA in the germline V gene. CDR3 coding DNA: TGTGCCAGCAGTCAAGACCATTTATACGAGCAGTACTTC. Translation: CASSQDHLYEQYF.

The gene calls are TRBV5-1 and TRBJ2-7, with D unclear. Trimming took 4 bases from V and 4 from J, leaving 6 bases between them. CDR3 length: 11 residues. In germline, CDR1 is SGHRS, CDR2 YFSETQ. The DNA of the CDR3 is TGCGCCAGCAGCGGGCATTACGAGCAGTACTTC. Its translation: CASSGHYEQYF.

In this sample, this clonotype turned up a few times. The chain uses TRBV15 and TRBJ2-3; a weak D match, TRBD2 (6 bases). The CDR3 consists of 16 residues. V lost 1 base, J lost 5 bases, and 16 bases lay in between. CDR1 and CDR2 from the germline V gene are LNHNV and YYDKDF (reference sequence). The CDR3 reads CATSRGGASAIDTQYF. The CDR3 nucleotides read TGTGCCACCAGCAGAGGCGGGGCTAGCGCGATAGATACGCAGTATTTT.

This clonotype has at least ten counts. This chain links TRBV20-1 with TRBJ1-2, with 8 bases fitting TRBD1. J lost 4 bases, V lost 3 bases, and 4 bases had no gene match. Germline V gene sequence: CDR1 DFQATT, CDR2 SNEGSKA (reference sequence). This CDR3 is 13 amino acids long. DNA for the CDR3: TGCAGTGCTAGGACAGGGGATCTCTATGGCTACACCTTC. Translated: CSARTGDLYGYTF.

This clonotype turned up a few times. The CDR3 is CASSGEAGGDYNEQFF. CDR3 coding DNA: TGTGCCAGCAGCGGAGAGGCAGGAGGGGACTACAATGAGCAGTTCTTC. This chain connects TRBV7-9 to TRBJ2-1; maybe TRBD2 (6 bases). The CDR3 runs to 16 residues. Germline V gene lookup returns CDR1 SEHNR and CDR2 FQNEAQ (reference sequence). V shed 5 bases and J shed 3 bases, with 17 bases lying between them.

The sample holds a few counts of this clonotype. The chain has TRBV29-1 and TRBJ2-1; possible D gene TRBD2, 5 bases. Germline V CDR1 and CDR2: SQVTM, ANQGSEA. The CDR3 loop spans 11 amino acids. The V end lost 4 bases, the J end lost 8 bases, and 9 bases lay between the germline ends. This chain's CDR3 is CSVVASDEQFF. In DNA, the CDR3 is TGCAGCGTTGTAGCGTCGGATGAGCAGTTCTTC.

As regards this clonotype: Without the conserved terminal phenylalanine or tryptophan, this CDR3 likely stems from a read error. V usage is TRBV7-9 and J usage is TRBJ1-1; D is ambiguous. The CDR3 runs to 12 residues. Germline V gene sequence: CDR1 SEHNR, CDR2 FQNEAQ (reference sequence). V was pared by 4 bases and J by 7 bases, with 10 bases between. The CDR3 is CASSSAQLEAFS. In nucleotides, the CDR3 is TGTGCCAGCAGCTCAGCCCAGCTTGAAGCTTTCTCT.

J is TRBJ1-1 and V is TRBV20-1; TRBD1 is a possible D gene (5 bases). The CDR3 is 12 residues long. Trimming stripped 2 bases from V and 4 bases from J, with 8 bases between. Germline CDR1 DFQATT, CDR2 SNEGSKA (reference sequence). The CDR3 nucleotides read TGCAGTGCTAGAAGGGGAGGCACTGAAGCTTTCTTT. It translates to CSARRGGTEAFF.

This clonotype was picked up a small number of times. J is TRBJ2-7 and V is TRBV2; no definite D call. CDR1 and CDR2 (germline): SNHLY, FYNNEI. The CDR3 is 15 amino acids. Trimming shortened V by 4 bases and J by 0 bases, and 13 bases separated the two germline ends. CDR3 nucleotides: TGTGCCAGCAGTGCTGGTCAGCCGAGCTCCTACGAGCAGTACTTC. This sequence encodes CASSAGQPSSYEQYF. Combining the CDR3 with reference TRBV2 and TRBJ2-7 gives the whole variable domain EPEVTQTPSHQVTQMGQEVILRCVPISNHLYFYWYRQILGQKVEFLVSFYNNEISEKSEIFDDQFSVERPDGSNFTLKIRSTKLEDSAMYFCASSAGQPSSYEQYFGPGTRLTVT.